This TCR beta chain is drawn from a study of blood T cells in healthy people across ages. Study-wide points: Reliance upon unsorted PBMCs precluded definitive naive versus antigen-experienced comparison.

Primers used in a second PCR of about 7 to 12 cycles were a sample-barcoded 5' primer and a J-beta primer mix. TCRdb used MiXCR to reprocess the 5' RACE reads, holding one entry per CDR3 protein. The sample has about 1.6 million distinct CDR3 sequences; about 31% are singletons. Concerning this clonotype itself: Its antigen is undetermined.

The sample taken for sequencing was blood. The receptor comes from a woman in her twenties or thirties in good health.

The CDR3 DNA sequence: TGTGCCAGCAGTCACGGACAGGGTTGGCACACTGAAGCTTTCTTT. It codes for CASSHGQGWHTEAFF. The chain joins TRBV27 to TRBJ1-1; 8 positions match TRBD1. Trimming cost V 5 bases and J 3 bases; bases outside gene matches: 8. The CDR3 is 15 residues long. From germline, CDR1 is MNHEY and CDR2 SMNVEV (reference sequence).